The 4 T cell receptor beta chains in this list originate from one sample, sequenced in a study of T cell clonality in common variable immunodeficiency. Sequencing was performed with immunoSEQ multiplex PCR; in TCRdb, only in-frame clones are kept and a portion is missing. Recorded here are 50,000 to 65,000 clones, none singletons. The sample comprised peripheral blood mononuclear cells. The source of these receptors is a person aged 18 to 70 in good health.

At least ten counts were recorded for this clone. Read data end 3 residues before the CDR3 end; the end is taken from the germline J gene. V is TRBV29-1 and J is TRBJ2-7; D is unresolved. Germline V lookup: CDR1 SQVTM, CDR2 ANQGSEA. Trimming pared 2 bases from V and 0 bases from J, leaving 11 bases between. The length of the CDR3 is 14 residues. The sequenced CDR3 bases are TGCAGCGTTGAACCGAGAAGAGGCTCCTACGAG. This gives the protein CSVEPRRGSYE. Given in full, the CDR3 is CSVEPRRGSYEQYF.

Ten or more counts support this clone. The read falls 3 residues short of the CDR3 end, and the missing part is taken from the germline J gene. V gene TRBV5-1 combines with J gene TRBJ1-6; D is uncertain. This CDR3 is 14 amino acids long. Germline V gene lookup returns CDR1 SGHRS and CDR2 YFSETQ. The V end was cut by 0 bases, the J end by 8 bases, with 9 bases between. Partial CDR3 DNA: TGCGCCAGCAGCTTGGGACTCCAGCATTCACCC. It encodes CASSLGLQHSP. The complete CDR3 reads CASSLGLQHSPLHF.

This clone was detected ten times or more. CDR3 bases read: TGCGCCAGCAGTCGAACTACCGGGACAGGGTTCGGC. As protein: CASSRTTGTGFG. Given in full, the CDR3 is CASSRTTGTGFGYTF. The chain joins TRBV5-1 to TRBJ1-2; 9 bases fit TRBD1. Read coverage stops 3 residues before the CDR3 terminus; the germline J gene supplies the remainder. The CDR3 contains 15 residues. Germline loops: CDR1 SGHRS, CDR2 YFSETQ.

This clone was recorded many times. The observed sequence ends 3 residues before the CDR3 terminus, with the missing tail filled in from the germline J gene. This rearrangement joins TRBV20-1 to TRBJ1-6; unclear D gene. Trimming cost V 0 bases and J 8 bases, with 11 bases left between them. Germline V gene data show CDR1 as DFQATT and CDR2 as SNEGSKA (reference sequence). The CDR3 is 14 residues long. The CDR3 DNA, read in part, is TGCAGTGCTAGAGATGACACAAACGATTCACCC. Protein: CSARDDTNDSP. The entire CDR3 protein is CSARDDTNDSPLHF.